Following are 3 T cell receptor beta chains from one sample sequenced in a study of shared clonotypes between healthy human individuals. Some clones are missing from TCRdb's copy, which holds only in-frame ones; the method was immunoSEQ multiplex PCR. The sample yields around 2.3 million clones, almost 96% seen once. Sample: naive CD4+ T cells sorted from blood. Subset specified: CD45RA+ positively selected. The receptors come from a man younger than 30 in good health.

This chain links TRBV9 with TRBJ2-4, with 7 bases aligning to TRBD2. CDR1 is SGDLS and CDR2 is YYNGEE in the germline V gene. V was pared by 1 base and J by 0 bases, with 1 base of the junction left unmatched. The CDR3 totals 15 residues. The CDR3 DNA reads TGTGCCAGCAGCGTAACGGGGGGAGCCAAAAACATTCAGTACTTC. Its protein product is CASSVTGGAKNIQYF.

The genes are TRBV27 and TRBJ2-7; TRBD1 aligns across 10 bases. V was pared by 5 bases and J by 0 bases, with 1 base of the junction left unmatched. The germline gives CDR1 MNHEY, CDR2 SMNVEV (reference sequence). CDR3 length: 14 amino acids. The CDR3 sequence: CASSGTGVSYEQYF. Here the CDR3 DNA reads TGTGCCAGCAGTGGGACAGGGGTCTCCTACGAGCAGTACTTC.

The chain combines TRBV2 with TRBJ2-5; TRBD1 matches 7 bases. Losses at the gene ends were 6 bases for V and 7 bases for J; bases not matched to a gene: 5. The CDR3 is 12 amino acids. Germline V gives CDR1 SNHLY, CDR2 FYNNEI. The CDR3 coding sequence is TGTGCCAGCAGAGACAGGGCCCGGACCCAGTACTTC. It specifies CASRDRARTQYF.